One and the same sample provided the 6 T cell receptor beta chains below, sequenced in a study of vaccination effects on CD4 cells after COVID-19 (dated by TCRdb to the early 2020s). In the ViraFEST assay, PBMC were stimulated with viral peptide pools, and antigen-specific CD4+ T cell clonotypes were then identified by expansion using TCR sequencing. After around 11 days of culture, CD4+ T cells were isolated with the EasySep CD4+ T cell isolation kit. The absence of prior SARS-CoV-2 infection in healthy vaccine recipients was confirmed by negative nucleocapsid antibodies before and after vaccination. These receptors' antigens are unknown. Receptor libraries were prepared by the immunoSEQ multiplex PCR assay. Drawn from immuneACCESS, this table holds only the in-frame rearrangements with V and J called that TCRdb kept. Clones are partly lost; checked studies trace under half to an unresolved V gene and leave the rest unexplained. In this sample the table shows about 20,000 clones, roughly 78% of which occur a single time. Jointly, the top ten make up 8.5% to 10% of the sample.

The sample consisted of CD4+ T cells from PBMCs cultured with HCoV-NL63 spike peptides, taken before COVID-19 vaccination. Read against the paper, the sample's cell subset or site label means: HCoV-NL63 spike overlapping peptide pool stimulation. The receptors stem from a human donor who received a COVID-19 vaccine.

V is TRBV5-5 and J is TRBJ1-5, with D possibly being TRBD1 (5 bases). Germline CDR1 SGHKS, CDR2 YYEKEE (reference sequence). The CDR3 is made up of 13 amino acids. The V end lost 4 bases, the J end lost 2 bases, and 7 bases lay between the germline ends. The CDR3 DNA sequence: TGTGCCAGCAGCCAGGGAGGCAATCAGCCCCAGCATTTT. It is translated as CASSQGGNQPQHF.

The chain joins TRBV6-5 to TRBJ2-3, with 8 positions matching TRBD2. After removal of 2 bases from V and 3 bases from J, the junction contained 4 bases not matched to a gene. CDR1 and CDR2 (germline): MNHEY, SVGAGI. The CDR3 length is 15 residues. CDR3 in amino acids: CASSYSGRGTDTQYF. For the CDR3, the DNA is TGTGCCAGCAGTTACAGCGGGAGAGGGACAGATACGCAGTATTTT.

This clone was observed a handful of times. The CDR3, as DNA: TGTGCCAGCGGGATAGGGTTGAACACTGAAGCTTTCTTT. It codes for CASGIGLNTEAFF. The chain is built from TRBV5-4 and TRBJ1-1; D is unclear. The CDR3 covers 13 residues. Trimming stripped 7 bases from V and 0 bases from J, with 10 bases between. Germline V CDR1 and CDR2: SGHNT, YYREEE (reference sequence).

The J gene is TRBJ2-7, the V gene TRBV7-2, with 9 bases lining up with TRBD2. Germline CDR1 and CDR2: SGHTA and FQGNSA. This CDR3 has 15 residues. Trimming took 2 bases from V and 0 from J; bases not matched to a gene: 2. The CDR3, as DNA: TGTGCCAGCAGCTTATCGCGGGGGGGCTCCTACGAGCAGTACTTC. Translation: CASSLSRGGSYEQYF.

The V and J genes are TRBV25-1 and TRBJ2-5, with unresolved D. Trimming stripped 7 bases from V and 4 bases from J, with 16 bases between. The CDR3 is 14 amino acids. Germline V gene lookup returns CDR1 MGHDK and CDR2 SYGVNS. This chain's CDR3 is CASTPTFLRETQYF. For the CDR3, the DNA is TGTGCCAGCACCCCCACTTTCCTGAGAGAGACCCAGTACTTC.

The chain uses TRBV10-1 and TRBJ2-5; the D is unclear. Germline V gene sequence: CDR1 WNHNN, CDR2 SYGVQD (reference sequence). CDR3 length: 13 residues. V shed 4 bases and J shed 1 base, with 7 bases lying between them. CDR3 protein: CASSVGLQETQYF. DNA of the CDR3: TGCGCCAGCAGTGTAGGGCTCCAAGAGACCCAGTACTTC.